This record looks at one T cell receptor beta chain sequence and its context. This CDR3 contains 13 residues. Trimming removed 2 bases at V and 10 bases at J, with 15 bases between. Germline V gene lookup returns CDR1 DFQATT and CDR2 SNEGSKA (reference sequence). This sample was taken from a study of patients and donors after allogeneic stem cell transplantation. TCRdb used MiXCR to reprocess the RT-PCR reads, holding one entry per CDR3 protein. The table has some 20,000 distinct CDR3 sequences, less than 30% seen once. Sequencing was carried out using blood, either unsorted or a sorted T cell fraction (not recorded which). The chain links TRBV20-1 to TRBJ1-5, with D unclear. The sequence was collected from a human donor who was either an allogeneic HSCT recipient or a stem cell or donor lymphocyte infusion donor (not recorded which). It is not recorded whose cells these are; they may come from a transplant donor. The CDR3 DNA reads TGCAGTGCTAGATCCGAGCCCCCTGCTCCCCAGCATTTT. It is translated as CSARSEPPAPQHF.